The clone carrying this TCR beta chain was seen only a few times. The antigen remains undetermined. It was with unique molecular identifiers that the TCRbeta library was prepared. TCRdb redid the calling of the PCR reads with MiXCR, one entry per CDR3 protein. The sample shows 500,000 or so distinct CDR3 sequences, about 10% of them seen only once. Trimming removed 3 bases from V and 3 bases from J, with 9 bases in between. Germline CDR1 reads DFQATT; CDR2 reads SNEGSKA (reference sequence). The CDR3 is made up of 12 amino acids. This sample was included in a study of T-cell reconstitution after alpha-beta-depleted transplantation in children. Study conclusions and caveats: Alpha-beta T cells about two months after transplant reportedly derived from several hundred expanded graft clones. Surviving recipient cells, namely T cells and thymic progenitors, were the source of high day-60 TCRbeta diversity in some patients.

V is TRBV20-1 and J is TRBJ2-7; D is uncertain. The sample consisted of PBMCs, mostly from graft donor cells, taken 180 days after TCRalphabeta/CD19-depleted stem cell transplant. This receptor was obtained from a female patient aged 2-10 years who had a stem cell transplant for aplastic anemia, so the T cells may come from the graft donor. In DNA, the CDR3 is TGCAGTGCTAGCCTCATGAACTACGAGCAGTACTTC. Translated, it gives CSASLMNYEQYF.